A single sample gave rise to the 32 T cell receptor beta chains below, sequenced in a study of cytomegalovirus exposure and HLA in healthy donors. Amplification used 60 Vbeta primers and 13 Jbeta primers. Here immunoSEQ multiplex PCR was the method, and the copy in TCRdb shows in-frame clones only, minus some. The data show tens of thousands of clones, 65% to 70% seen once. Sequenced: PBMCs. The source is a woman aged 50 to 60 in good health and CMV-seropositive.

V gene TRBV7-9 combines with J gene TRBJ1-2; 10 bases map to TRBD1. The CDR3 sequence is 16 residues long. J gave up 6 bases and V 4 bases, and 11 bases lay outside the gene matches. Germline-derived CDR1 and CDR2 are SEHNR and FQNEAQ (reference sequence). The CDR3 is CASSSQPGTGVDGYTF. The CDR3 DNA reads as TGTGCCAGCAGCTCCCAACCCGGGACAGGGGTCGATGGCTACACCTTC.

V is TRBV5-1 and J is TRBJ2-4, with 9 bases identical to TRBD1. Unmatched junction bases numbered 8, after V lost 4 bases and J lost 9 bases. Germline V lookup: CDR1 SGHRS, CDR2 YFSETQ. The CDR3 covers 14 residues. The CDR3 loop reads CASSRDRAAIIQYF. The CDR3 DNA follows: TGCGCCAGCAGCCGGGACAGGGCAGCAATCATTCAGTACTTC.

The gene calls are TRBV27 and TRBJ1-2; no clear D gene. Between the trimmed V and J ends, which lost 4 bases and 5 bases, there was a span of 14 bases. The CDR3 consists of 14 residues. Germline lookup yields CDR1 MNHEY and CDR2 SMNVEV (reference sequence). The CDR3 sequence: CASSSLSTVYGYTF. As DNA, the CDR3 is TGTGCCAGCAGTTCCCTAAGTACAGTTTATGGCTACACCTTC.

A note on this clone: This sample includes further DNA sequences coding for the same CDR3. This rearrangement joins TRBV9 to TRBJ1-1; the D gene is possibly TRBD1 (6 bases). CDR3 length: 14 amino acids. Germline assignment: CDR1 SGDLS and CDR2 YYNGEE. Trimming took off 3 bases at V and 0 bases at J, with 9 bases between the two ends. CDR3: CASSAGTMNTEAFF. The CDR3 DNA sequence: TGTGCCAGCAGCGCAGGGACAATGAACACTGAAGCTTTCTTT.

The chain combines TRBV28 with TRBJ2-3; D might be TRBD2 (6 bases). V shed 4 bases and J shed 0 bases, with 14 bases lying between them. The germline gives CDR1 MDHEN, CDR2 SYDVKM. The CDR3 is made up of 16 amino acids. CDR3 in DNA: TGTGCCAGCAGTTCCCCCGGGACTCCTAGCACAGATACGCAGTATTTT. It encodes CASSSPGTPSTDTQYF.

This sequence joins TRBV11-3 and TRBJ2-3; a possible D gene is TRBD2 (6 bases). There are 14 residues in the CDR3. CDR1 SGHNT and CDR2 YENEEA come from the germline V gene. Trimming stripped 5 bases from V and 3 bases from J, with 12 bases between. The CDR3 DNA sequence: TGTGCCAGCAGCCCGACCGGGACTACAGATACGCAGTATTTT. It yields the protein CASSPTGTTDTQYF.

This CDR3 reads CASSRDRQANTEAFF. CDR3 sequence (DNA): TGTGCCAGCAGCAGAGATAGGCAGGCGAACACTGAAGCTTTCTTT. V gene TRBV11-3 combines with J gene TRBJ1-1; no reliable D call. Germline V gives CDR1 SGHNT, CDR2 YENEEA. The CDR3 extends over 15 amino acids. V was trimmed by 5 bases and J by 1 base, leaving 14 bases between them.

This clone came up a few times. This chain joins TRBV6-5 and TRBJ2-7; 9 nucleotides line up with TRBD1. With 0 bases clipped from V and 3 bases from J, the junction kept 0 bases outside the gene matches. Per germline, CDR1 MNHEY and CDR2 SVGAGI. The length of the CDR3 is 14 residues. The CDR3 DNA sequence: TGTGCCAGCAGTTACTCGACAGGGGGCTACGAGCAGTACTTC. Its translation is CASSYSTGGYEQYF.

The chain has TRBV6-6 and TRBJ2-2; D uncertain. From germline, CDR1 is MNHNY and CDR2 SVGAGI (reference sequence). The CDR3 is 15 residues long. Deletions cut 1 base from V and 5 bases from J, with 11 bases between. CDR3 DNA: TGTGCCAGCAGTTACTGGCCGAAGTGGACCGGGGAGCTGTTTTTT. Amino acids: CASSYWPKWTGELFF.

The chain recombines TRBV19 with TRBJ2-1; the D is unclear. Germline V gene lookup returns CDR1 LNHDA and CDR2 SQIVND (reference sequence). CDR3 length: 14 amino acids. The V and J ends lost 3 bases and 5 bases respectively, with 11 bases between them. The CDR3 loop is CASSITVSNNEQFF. In DNA, the CDR3 is TGTGCCAGTAGTATCACGGTTTCCAACAATGAGCAGTTCTTC.

This chain links TRBV5-4 with TRBJ2-5; 9 bases map to TRBD2. The trim removed 3 bases at V and 3 bases at J, leaving 6 bases unmatched. The CDR3 consists of 15 residues. CDR1 and CDR2 (germline): SGHNT, YYREEE (reference sequence). In DNA, the CDR3 is TGTGCCAGCAGCTCGCCGGGACTAGCTAAAGAGACCCAGTACTTC. It specifies CASSSPGLAKETQYF.

In this sample, this clone turned up a few times. This chain uses TRBV10-2 with TRBJ1-1; 8 nucleotides agree with TRBD1. V lost 6 bases to trimming and J lost 4 bases; unmatched junction nucleotides: 1. CDR1 and CDR2 from the germline V gene are WSHSY and SAAADI. This CDR3 is built from 12 residues. The chain's CDR3 is CASSRGPTEAFF. In DNA form, the CDR3 reads TGCGCCAGCAGCAGGGGGCCCACTGAAGCTTTCTTT.

V usage is TRBV25-1 and J usage is TRBJ2-1; 9 bases agree with TRBD1. CDR3 length: 14 amino acids. Germline V gene data show CDR1 as MGHDK and CDR2 as SYGVNS. The J segment lost 12 bases and the V segment lost 1 base, leaving 7 bases of the junction unmatched. This chain's CDR3 is CASSEFRTGVGQFF. The DNA for the CDR3 is TGTGCCAGCAGTGAATTCAGGACAGGGGTCGGGCAGTTCTTC.

The chain recombines TRBV15 with TRBJ1-1, with 7 bases aligning to TRBD1. The J segment lost 10 bases and the V segment lost 2 bases, leaving 7 bases of the junction unmatched. This CDR3 contains 13 residues. CDR1 LNHNV and CDR2 YYDKDF come from the germline V gene (reference sequence). The CDR3 DNA follows: TGTGCCACCAGCAGACAACGACAGGGTTCAGCTTTCTTT. Protein: CATSRQRQGSAFF.

This clone was observed a few times. The chain couples TRBV19 to TRBJ1-2, with 10 bases identical to TRBD1. CDR1 LNHDA and CDR2 SQIVND come from the germline V gene (reference sequence). The CDR3 consists of 16 residues. V was clipped by 0 bases and J by 7 bases; unmatched bases: 8. In nucleotides, the CDR3 is TGTGCCAGTAGTATAGATACCTGGGACAGGGGAAGTGGCTACACCTTC. It translates to CASSIDTWDRGSGYTF. The full variable domain, in which reference TRBV19 and TRBJ1-2 provide the parts outside the CDR3, is DGGITQSPKYLFRKEGQNVTLSCEQNLNHDAMYWYRQDPGQGLRLIYYSQIVNDFQKGDIAEGYSVSREKKESFPLTVTSAQKNPTAFYLCASSIDTWDRGSGYTFGSGTRLTVV.

The genes are TRBV7-9 and TRBJ2-6, with 7 bases aligning to TRBD1. The CDR3 has 16 residues. The ends lost 4 bases at V and 2 bases at J; junction bases unmatched: 5. The germline V gene has CDR1 SEHNR and CDR2 FQNEAQ (reference sequence). The CDR3, as DNA: TGTGCCAGCAGCTACGACAGGGTGACTGGGGCCAACGTCCTGACTTTC. Protein sequence: CASSYDRVTGANVLTF.

This clone was detected only a few times. The CDR3 bases are TGTGCCAGCAGACTCTCCGACGCTAGGGGCTATGAGCAGTTCTTC. Its translation: CASRLSDARGYEQFF. This rearrangement joins TRBV6-6 to TRBJ2-1; a possible D gene is TRBD1 (5 bases). The CDR3 runs 15 residues. The germline CDR1 and CDR2 sequences are MNHNY and SVGAGI (reference sequence). V was pared by 6 bases and J by 8 bases, with 20 bases between.

The rearrangement uses TRBV25-1 and TRBJ2-7, with TRBD1 identical over 9 bases. Trimming removed 3 bases from V and 7 bases from J; junction bases left unmatched: 16. Germline CDR1 MGHDK, CDR2 SYGVNS. This CDR3 is built from 17 residues. The CDR3 DNA reads as TGTGCCAGCAGTGATGGGGACAGGGCTAGAAGGAGCGGAGAGCAGTACTTC. Amino acids: CASSDGDRARRSGEQYF.

This clone was recorded a few times. This rearrangement joins TRBV4-2 to TRBJ2-2; 10 bases map to TRBD2. This CDR3 comprises 16 residues. Trimming took 8 bases from V and 4 from J; bases not matched to a gene: 10. The germline V gene encodes CDR1 LGHNA and CDR2 YNFKEQ. This CDR3 reads CASAEVAGGGTGELFF. The CDR3 DNA sequence: TGTGCCAGCGCTGAAGTAGCGGGGGGTGGCACCGGGGAGCTGTTTTTT.

The rearrangement uses TRBV12-5 and TRBJ1-4; D call uncertain. This CDR3 contains 14 residues. V was pared by 6 bases and J by 7 bases, with 15 bases between. Germline lookup yields CDR1 LGHNT and CDR2 FRNRAP. CDR3 nucleotides: TGTGCTAGTGGCAAAGAGGTGGGAGGTGAAAAACTGTTTTTT. Translation gives CASGKEVGGEKLFF.

V usage is TRBV6-1 and J usage is TRBJ1-3; D is undetermined. V lost 7 bases and J 1 base, leaving 5 bases between the germline ends. The CDR3 is 12 amino acids. Germline assignment: CDR1 MNHNS and CDR2 SASEGT. The CDR3 here is CASTVSGNTIYF. CDR3 DNA: TGTGCCAGCACGGTGTCTGGAAACACCATATATTTT.

This sequence joins TRBV5-4 and TRBJ1-1; the match to TRBD1 covers 7 bases. CDR3 size: 14 residues. Germline V gene data show CDR1 as SGHNT and CDR2 as YYREEE (reference sequence). The V segment lost 2 bases and the J segment 0 bases; nucleotides outside the gene matches: 1. The CDR3 reads CASSLGTVNTEAFF. For the CDR3, the DNA is TGTGCCAGCAGCTTAGGGACAGTGAACACTGAAGCTTTCTTT.

The genes are TRBV9 and TRBJ2-7; D is undetermined. V was cut by 4 bases and J by 2 bases, with 16 bases left in between. CDR1 SGDLS and CDR2 YYNGEE come from the germline V gene. The CDR3 length is 15 residues. The CDR3 sequence: CASSQSPGFTYEQYF. The CDR3 nucleotides read TGTGCCAGCAGCCAAAGCCCAGGCTTTACCTACGAGCAGTACTTC. Complete variable domain (other parts from reference TRBV9 and TRBJ2-7): DSGVTQTPKHLITATGQRVTLRCSPRSGDLSVYWYQQSLDQGLQFLIQYYNGEERAKGNILERFSAQQFPDLHSELNLSSLELGDSALYFCASSQSPGFTYEQYFGPGTRLTVT.

This chain connects TRBV19 to TRBJ1-1; D possibly corresponds to TRBD1 (6 bases). CDR1 LNHDA and CDR2 SQIVND come from the germline V gene (reference sequence). Trimming removed 3 bases at V and 0 bases at J, with 14 bases between. The CDR3 is 16 residues long. The CDR3 here is CASSIGGRGMNTEAFF. In DNA form, the CDR3 reads TGTGCCAGTAGTATTGGGGGCAGGGGTATGAACACTGAAGCTTTCTTT.

This chain uses TRBV7-3 with TRBJ2-1; D unresolved. The CDR3 loop spans 12 amino acids. The V gene's germline CDR1 is SGHTA and CDR2 FQGTGA. V lost 0 bases, J lost 9 bases, and 6 bases lay in between. CDR3 loop: CASSLTTGEQFF. CDR3 in DNA: TGTGCCAGCAGCTTAACCACGGGTGAGCAGTTCTTC.

This clone was counted once. The rearrangement links TRBV5-1 to TRBJ2-4, with D possibly matching TRBD1 (5 bases). The V end was cut by 5 bases, the J end by 6 bases, with 12 bases between. Germline V lookup: CDR1 SGHRS, CDR2 YFSETQ. CDR3 length: 13 amino acids. The CDR3 DNA follows: TGCGCCAGCAGAGGGGCTTCTGGAAACATTCAGTACTTC. Amino acid sequence: CASRGASGNIQYF.

This clone was counted many times. The chain is built from TRBV4-2 and TRBJ1-6, with D hard to call. Trimming stripped 5 bases from V and 7 bases from J, with 3 bases between. The germline V gene encodes CDR1 LGHNA and CDR2 YNFKEQ. The length of the CDR3 is 11 residues. The DNA for the CDR3 is TGTGCCAGCAGCTCAAATTCACCCCTCCACTTT. Protein sequence: CASSSNSPLHF.

V is TRBV10-2 and J is TRBJ2-2; D ambiguous. CDR3 length: 16 amino acids. V lost 6 bases and J 6 bases, leaving 20 bases between the germline ends. Germline V gene data show CDR1 as WSHSY and CDR2 as SAAADI. The CDR3 region has the DNA TGCGCCAGCAGCGCCCCGGGTAGATCCGGGTCCGGGGAGCTGTTTTTT. It translates to CASSAPGRSGSGELFF.

The V and J genes are TRBV18 and TRBJ1-1, with 10 nucleotides matching TRBD1. This CDR3 has 13 amino acids. Germline V gene lookup returns CDR1 KGHSH and CDR2 LQKENI. V lost 5 bases, J lost 3 bases, and 0 bases stayed unmatched. CDR3 protein: CASSGQGDTEAFF. The DNA for the CDR3 is TGTGCCAGCTCAGGACAGGGGGACACTGAAGCTTTCTTT.

The chain recombines TRBV2 with TRBJ2-5, with 14 bases aligning to TRBD2. Germline-derived CDR1 and CDR2 are SNHLY and FYNNEI. The CDR3 extends over 16 amino acids. The V gene end was trimmed by 5 bases and the J gene end by 5 bases; junction bases not matched to a gene: 7. CDR3 amino acids: CASSRLAGGRGETQYF. The CDR3 region has the DNA TGTGCCAGCAGTAGACTAGCGGGGGGGCGGGGGGAGACCCAGTACTTC.

The table lists this clone with a count of one. The J gene is TRBJ1-2, the V gene TRBV2, with TRBD1 matching 11 bases. The germline V gene encodes CDR1 SNHLY and CDR2 FYNNEI. The J segment lost 2 bases and the V segment lost 3 bases, leaving 2 bases of the junction unmatched. CDR3 size: 15 residues. CDR3 residues: CASSDRDRGNYGYTF. CDR3 in DNA: TGTGCCAGCAGTGACCGGGACAGGGGGAACTATGGCTACACCTTC.

The V call is TRBV28, the J call TRBJ2-1; no firm D call. The CDR3 spans 12 residues. Germline-derived CDR1 and CDR2 are MDHEN and SYDVKM. The V and J ends lost 5 bases and 4 bases respectively, with 6 bases between them. The CDR3 bases are TGTGCCAGCAGTGCCAGGTACAATGAGCAGTTCTTC. Translated, it gives CASSARYNEQFF.